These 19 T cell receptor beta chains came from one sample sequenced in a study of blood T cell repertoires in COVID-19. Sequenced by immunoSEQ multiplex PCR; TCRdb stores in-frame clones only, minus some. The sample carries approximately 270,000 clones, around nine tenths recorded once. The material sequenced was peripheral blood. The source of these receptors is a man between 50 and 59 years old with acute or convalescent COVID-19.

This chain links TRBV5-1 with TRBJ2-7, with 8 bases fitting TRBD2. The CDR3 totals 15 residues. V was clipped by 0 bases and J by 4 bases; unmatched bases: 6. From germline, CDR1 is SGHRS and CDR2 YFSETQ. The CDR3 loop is CASSLVRLARYEQYF. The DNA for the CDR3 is TGCGCCAGCAGCTTGGTTAGACTAGCGAGGTACGAGCAGTACTTC.

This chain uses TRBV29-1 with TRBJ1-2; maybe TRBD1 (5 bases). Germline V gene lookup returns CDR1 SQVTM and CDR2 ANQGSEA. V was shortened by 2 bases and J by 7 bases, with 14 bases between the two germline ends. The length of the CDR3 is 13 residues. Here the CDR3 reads CSVETGEASGYTF. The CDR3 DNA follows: TGCAGCGTTGAAACGGGGGAGGCTTCTGGCTACACCTTC.

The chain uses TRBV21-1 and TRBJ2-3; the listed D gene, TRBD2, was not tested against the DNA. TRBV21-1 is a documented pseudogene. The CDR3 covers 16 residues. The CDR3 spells CASSKVLLVSTDTQYF. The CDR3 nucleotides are TGTGCCAGCAGCAAAGTATTACTCGTCAGCACAGATACGCAGTATTTT.

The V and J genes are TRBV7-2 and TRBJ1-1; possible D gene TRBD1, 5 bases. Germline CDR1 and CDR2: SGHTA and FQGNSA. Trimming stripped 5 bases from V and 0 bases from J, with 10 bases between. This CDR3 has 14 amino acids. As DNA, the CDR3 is TGTGCCAGCAGCCCAAGACAGATGAACACTGAAGCTTTCTTT. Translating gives CASSPRQMNTEAFF.

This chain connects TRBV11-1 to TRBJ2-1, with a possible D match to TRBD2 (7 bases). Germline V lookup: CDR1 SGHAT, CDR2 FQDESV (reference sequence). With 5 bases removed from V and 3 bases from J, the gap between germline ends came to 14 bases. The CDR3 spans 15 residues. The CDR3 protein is CASSRGGDLYNEQFF. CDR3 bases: TGTGCCAGCAGCCGCGGGGGCGACCTCTACAATGAGCAGTTCTTC. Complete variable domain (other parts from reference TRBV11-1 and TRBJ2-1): EAEVAQSPRYKITEKSQAVAFWCDPISGHATLYWYRQILGQGPELLVQFQDESVVDDSQLPKDRFSAERLKGVDSTLKIQPAELGDSAMYLCASSRGGDLYNEQFFGPGTRLTVL.

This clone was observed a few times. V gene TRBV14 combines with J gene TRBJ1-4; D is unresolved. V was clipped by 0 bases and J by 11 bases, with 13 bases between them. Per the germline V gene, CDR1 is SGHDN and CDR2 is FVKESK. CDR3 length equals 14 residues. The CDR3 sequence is CASSQDLEAGKLFF. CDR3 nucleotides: TGTGCCAGCAGCCAAGATTTGGAGGCGGGGAAACTGTTTTTT.

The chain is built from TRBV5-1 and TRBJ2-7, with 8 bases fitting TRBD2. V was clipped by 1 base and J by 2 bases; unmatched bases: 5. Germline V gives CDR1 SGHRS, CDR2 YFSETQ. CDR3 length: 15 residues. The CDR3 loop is CASSLLVAGTYEQYF. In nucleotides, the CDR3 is TGCGCCAGCAGCTTGCTCGTAGCGGGAACCTACGAGCAGTACTTC. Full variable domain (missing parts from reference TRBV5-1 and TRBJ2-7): KAGVTQTPRYLIKTRGQQVTLSCSPISGHRSVSWYQQTPGQGLQFLFEYFSETQRNKGNFPGRFSGRQFSNSRSEMNVSTLELGDSALYLCASSLLVAGTYEQYFGPGTRLTVT.

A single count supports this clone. CDR3 bases: TGTGCCAGCAGCGTAGGGCAGGGGGGTAACTATGGCTACACCTTC. This sequence encodes CASSVGQGGNYGYTF. V is TRBV9 and J is TRBJ1-2; 7 positions agree with TRBD1. The CDR3 contains 15 residues. Trimming cost V 0 bases and J 1 base; bases outside gene matches: 3. CDR1 and CDR2 from the germline V gene are SGDLS and YYNGEE.

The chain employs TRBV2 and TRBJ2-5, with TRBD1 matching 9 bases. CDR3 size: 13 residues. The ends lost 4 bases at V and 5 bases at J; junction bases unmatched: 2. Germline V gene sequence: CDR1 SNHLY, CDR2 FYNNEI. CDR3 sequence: CASSVDRGETQYF. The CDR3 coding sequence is TGTGCCAGCAGTGTCGACAGGGGGGAGACCCAGTACTTC. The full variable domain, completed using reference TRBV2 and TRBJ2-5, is EPEVTQTPSHQVTQMGQEVILRCVPISNHLYFYWYRQILGQKVEFLVSFYNNEISEKSEIFDDQFSVERPDGSNFTLKIRSTKLEDSAMYFCASSVDRGETQYFGPGTRLLVL.

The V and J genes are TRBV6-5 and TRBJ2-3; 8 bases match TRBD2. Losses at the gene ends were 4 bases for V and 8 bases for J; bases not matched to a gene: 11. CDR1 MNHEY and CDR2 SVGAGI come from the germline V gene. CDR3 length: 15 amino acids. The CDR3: CASSLGGGILGTQYF. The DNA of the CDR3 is TGTGCCAGCAGTTTAGGCGGGGGGATTTTGGGTACGCAGTATTTT.

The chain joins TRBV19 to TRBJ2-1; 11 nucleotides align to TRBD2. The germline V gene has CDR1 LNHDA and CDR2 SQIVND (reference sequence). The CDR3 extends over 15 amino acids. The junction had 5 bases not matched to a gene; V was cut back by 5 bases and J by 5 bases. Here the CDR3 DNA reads TGTGCCAGTAGTCTCAGACTAGCGGGGCACAATGAGCAGTTCTTC. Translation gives CASSLRLAGHNEQFF.

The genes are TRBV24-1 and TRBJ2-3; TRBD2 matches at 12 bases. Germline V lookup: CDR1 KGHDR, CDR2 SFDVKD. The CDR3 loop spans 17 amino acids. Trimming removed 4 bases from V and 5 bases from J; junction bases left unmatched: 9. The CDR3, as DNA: TGTGCCACCAGTGACACGCAGACTAGCGGGGGTAAAGATACGCAGTATTTT. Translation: CATSDTQTSGGKDTQYF.

CDR3 in DNA: TGTGCCAGCAGTGGGCGATCGAATGAAAAACTGTTTTTT. Protein sequence: CASSGRSNEKLFF. V usage is TRBV7-2 and J usage is TRBJ1-4; no firm D call. The CDR3 loop spans 13 amino acids. Germline V gene sequence: CDR1 SGHTA, CDR2 FQGNSA. Trimming stripped 6 bases from V and 5 bases from J, with 10 bases between. Using reference TRBV7-2 and TRBJ1-4 for the parts outside the CDR3, the full variable domain is GAGVSQSPSNKVTEKGKDVELRCDPISGHTALYWYRQSLGQGLEFLIYFQGNSAPDKSGLPSDRFSAERTGGSVSTLTIQRTQQEDSAVYLCASSGRSNEKLFFGSGTQLSVL.

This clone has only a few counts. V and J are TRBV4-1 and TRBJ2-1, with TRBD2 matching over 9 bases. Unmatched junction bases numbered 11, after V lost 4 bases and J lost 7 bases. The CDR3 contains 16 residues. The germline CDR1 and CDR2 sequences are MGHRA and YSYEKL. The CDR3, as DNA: TGCGCCAGCAGCCGGCCCACGGGACTAGCACTGAATGAGCAGTTCTTC. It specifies CASSRPTGLALNEQFF.

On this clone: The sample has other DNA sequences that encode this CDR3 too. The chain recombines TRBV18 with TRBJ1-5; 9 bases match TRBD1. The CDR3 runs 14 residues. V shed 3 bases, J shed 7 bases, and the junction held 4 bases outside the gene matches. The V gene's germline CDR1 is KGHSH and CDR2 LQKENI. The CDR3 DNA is TGTGCCAGCTCACCTGGGACAGGGAACCAGCCCCAGCATTTT. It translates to CASSPGTGNQPQHF.

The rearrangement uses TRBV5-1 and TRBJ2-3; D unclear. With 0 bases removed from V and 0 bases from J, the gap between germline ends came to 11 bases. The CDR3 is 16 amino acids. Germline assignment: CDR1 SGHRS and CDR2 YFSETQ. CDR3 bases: TGCGCCAGCAGCTTGGACAGAGCTCCTAGCACAGATACGCAGTATTTT. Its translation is CASSLDRAPSTDTQYF.

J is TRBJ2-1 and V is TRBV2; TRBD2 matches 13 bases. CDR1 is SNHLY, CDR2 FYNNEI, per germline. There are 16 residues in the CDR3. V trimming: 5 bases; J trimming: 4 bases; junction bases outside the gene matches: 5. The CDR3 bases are TGTGCCAGCAGTACCCGACTAGCGGGGGGTTACAATGAGCAGTTCTTC. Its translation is CASSTRLAGGYNEQFF.

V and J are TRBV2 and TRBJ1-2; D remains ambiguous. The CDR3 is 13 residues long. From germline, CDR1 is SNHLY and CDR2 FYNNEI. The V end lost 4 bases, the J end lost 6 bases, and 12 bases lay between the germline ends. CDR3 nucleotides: TGTGCCAGCAGTGTGGAAAAAGCGGATGGCTACACCTTC. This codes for CASSVEKADGYTF.

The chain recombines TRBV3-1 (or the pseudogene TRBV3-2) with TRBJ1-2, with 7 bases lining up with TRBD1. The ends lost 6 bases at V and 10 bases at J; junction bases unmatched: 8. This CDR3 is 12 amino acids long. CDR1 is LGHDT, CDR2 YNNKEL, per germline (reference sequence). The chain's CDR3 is CASRSPGGYYTF. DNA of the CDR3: TGTGCCAGCAGGAGTCCAGGGGGATACTACACCTTC.